This is a list of T cell receptor beta chains from one sample in a study of cytomegalovirus exposure and HLA in healthy donors. Data came from immunoSEQ multiplex PCR; TCRdb stores just in-frame clones and leaves some out. The sample holds around 130,000 clones, about three quarters seen once. The sequenced sample was PBMCs. The receptors here all came from a middle-aged woman in good health and CMV-seronegative. The CDR3 runs from the conserved cysteine through the conserved F or W. D genes are given only for firm matches. Clone sizes are given selectively: once, few, many, or a class where the clone is expanded.

j_call d_call v_call clone_size cdr3_aa cdr3_nt
TRBJ1-4 . TRBV19 . CASSIGRQGPEKLFF TGTGCCAGTAGTATCGGGCGGCAGGGGCCCGAAAAACTGTTTTTT
TRBJ2-1 TRBD2 TRBV6-6 . CASGPRLAGGNEQFF TGTGCCAGCGGGCCCAGACTAGCGGGGGGCAATGAGCAGTTCTTC
TRBJ2-1 . TRBV5-1 few CASRLGHEQFF TGCGCCAGCAGGCTTGGGCATGAGCAGTTCTTC
TRBJ2-3 TRBD2 TRBV6-1 . CASSEAFVAGIDTQYF TGTGCCAGCAGTGAGGCGTTCGTAGCGGGGATTGATACGCAGTATTTT
TRBJ1-2 TRBD1 TRBV6-1 once CASSEANRGGYTF TGTGCCAGCAGTGAAGCCAACAGGGGGGGCTACACCTTC
TRBJ2-1 . TRBV7-3 . CASSLNEGFQYNEQFF TGTGCCAGCAGCTTAAATGAGGGCTTTCAGTACAATGAGCAGTTCTTC
TRBJ2-1 TRBD1 TRBV18 . CASSGQGAVAGVRGDEQFF TGTGCCAGCTCCGGACAGGGGGCAGTAGCGGGAGTCAGGGGCGATGAGCAGTTCTTC
TRBJ1-5 . TRBV5-1 once CASSLMGGEGQPQHF TGCGCCAGCAGCTTGATGGGAGGGGAAGGTCAGCCCCAGCATTTT
TRBJ2-6 TRBD1 TRBV29-1 . CSAQLPGQGAGANGLTF TGCAGCGCACAACTCCCGGGACAGGGGGCTGGGGCCAACGGCCTGACTTTC
TRBJ2-7 TRBD1 TRBV7-9 . CASSTETGGSYEQYF TGTGCCAGCAGCACCGAGACAGGGGGATCCTACGAGCAGTACTTC
TRBJ2-5 TRBD1 TRBV5-1 . CASSLPDREETQYF TGCGCCAGCAGCTTACCGGACAGGGAAGAGACCCAGTACTTC
TRBJ2-4 TRBD2 TRBV6-5 . CARGNGTSGNSQYF TGTGCCAGAGGTAACGGGACTAGCGGAAACAGTCAGTACTTC
TRBJ2-4 TRBD1 TRBV29-1 . CSVQGAENIQYF TGCAGCGTACAGGGGGCAGAAAACATTCAGTACTTC
TRBJ1-1 . TRBV18 . CASSPGQHTEAFF TGTGCCAGCTCACCAGGACAGCACACTGAAGCTTTCTTT
TRBJ1-1 TRBD1 TRBV28 . CFTGDEAFF TGTTTCACAGGGGATGAAGCTTTCTTT
TRBJ2-3 . TRBV27 . CASSSPGGLRTDTQYF TGTGCCAGCAGTTCCCCAGGCGGGCTGCGCACAGATACGCAGTATTTT
TRBJ1-3 . TRBV4-1 . CASSQIGDSGNTIYF TGCGCCAGCAGCCAAATAGGGGACTCTGGAAACACCATATATTTT
TRBJ1-2 . TRBV5-1 . CASSPDGGYGYTF TGCGCCAGCAGCCCCGACGGGGGCTATGGCTACACCTTC
TRBJ1-5 . TRBV5-8 . CASSREVGATQPQHF TGTGCCAGCAGCAGGGAAGTAGGGGCCACTCAGCCCCAGCATTTT
TRBJ1-1 TRBD1 TRBV27 . CASSQGPGGIMNTEAFF TGTGCCAGCAGTCAGGGGCCAGGGGGGATAATGAACACTGAAGCTTTCTTT
TRBJ2-7 . TRBV21-1 few CASSKAVMGQVIEQYF TGTGCCAGCAGCAAAGCTGTAATGGGACAGGTTATCGAGCAGTACTTC
TRBJ1-2 TRBD1 TRBV27 . CASSLSVSARGNYGYTF TGTGCCAGCAGTTTATCCGTTTCGGCCAGGGGGAACTATGGCTACACCTTC
TRBJ1-2 . TRBV9 . CASSVDSVGYGYTF TGTGCCAGCAGCGTAGACTCGGTCGGCTATGGCTACACCTTC
TRBJ2-1 . TRBV19 . CASSTSGTGEQFF TGTGCCAGTAGTACCAGCGGGACAGGTGAGCAGTTCTTC
TRBJ2-5 TRBD1 TRBV18 . CASSRQGAEETQYF TGTGCCAGCTCACGTCAGGGGGCCGAGGAGACCCAGTACTTC
TRBJ2-2 TRBD1 TRBV9 few CASSVGDSSTGELFF TGTGCCAGCAGCGTAGGGGACAGCAGTACCGGGGAGCTGTTTTTT
TRBJ2-7 TRBD1 TRBV9 . CASSVAGGRSYEQYF TGTGCCAGCAGCGTAGCAGGGGGCAGATCCTACGAGCAGTACTTC
TRBJ2-6 . TRBV5-1 few CASSSTGSSGANVLTF TGCGCCAGCAGCTCCACCGGGAGTTCTGGGGCCAACGTCCTGACTTTC
TRBJ2-7 TRBD2 TRBV27 once CASSFWGGGEQYF TGTGCCAGCAGTTTTTGGGGGGGTGGCGAGCAGTACTTC